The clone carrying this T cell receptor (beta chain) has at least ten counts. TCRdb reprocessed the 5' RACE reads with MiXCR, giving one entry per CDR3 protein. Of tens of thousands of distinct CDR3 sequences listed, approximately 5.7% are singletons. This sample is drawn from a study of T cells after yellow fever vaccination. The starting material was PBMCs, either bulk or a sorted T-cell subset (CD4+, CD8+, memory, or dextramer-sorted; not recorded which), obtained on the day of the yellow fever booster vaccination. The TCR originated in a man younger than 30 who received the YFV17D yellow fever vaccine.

CDR3 in amino acids: CASKVGRDYRAYEQYF. CDR3 nucleotides: TGTGCCAGCAAGGTTGGGAGGGACTACCGAGCCTACGAGCAGTACTTC. The chain joins TRBV28 to TRBJ2-7, with 7 bases aligning to TRBD2. The J segment lost 2 bases and the V segment lost 7 bases, leaving 14 bases of the junction unmatched. Germline CDR1 and CDR2: MDHEN and SYDVKM. The CDR3 length is 16 residues. Combining the CDR3 with reference TRBV28 and TRBJ2-7 gives the whole variable domain DVKVTQSSRYLVKRTGEKVFLECVQDMDHENMFWYRQDPGLGLRLIYFSYDVKMKEKGDIPEGYSVSREKKERFSLILESASTNQTSMYLCASKVGRDYRAYEQYFGPGTRLTVT.